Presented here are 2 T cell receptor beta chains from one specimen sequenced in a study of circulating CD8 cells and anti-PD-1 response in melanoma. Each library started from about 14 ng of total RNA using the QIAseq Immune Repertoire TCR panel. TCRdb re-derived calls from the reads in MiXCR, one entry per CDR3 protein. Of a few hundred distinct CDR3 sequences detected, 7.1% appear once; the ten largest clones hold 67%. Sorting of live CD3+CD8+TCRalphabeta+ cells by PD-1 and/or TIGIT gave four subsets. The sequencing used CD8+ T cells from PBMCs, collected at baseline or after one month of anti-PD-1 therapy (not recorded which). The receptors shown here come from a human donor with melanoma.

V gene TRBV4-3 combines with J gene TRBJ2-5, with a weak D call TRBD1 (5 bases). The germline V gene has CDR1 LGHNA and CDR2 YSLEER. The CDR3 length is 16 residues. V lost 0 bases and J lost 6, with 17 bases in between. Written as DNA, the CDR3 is TGCGCCAGCAGCCAAGATAAAGGCCTAGGGGTACAGACCCAGTACTTC. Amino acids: CASSQDKGLGVQTQYF.

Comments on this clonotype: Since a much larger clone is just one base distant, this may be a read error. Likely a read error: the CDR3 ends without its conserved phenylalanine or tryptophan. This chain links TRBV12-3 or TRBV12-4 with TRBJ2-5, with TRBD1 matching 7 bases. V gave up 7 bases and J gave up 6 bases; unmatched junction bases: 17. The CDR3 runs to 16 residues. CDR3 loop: CASTSTGNHLIQTQYS. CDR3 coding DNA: TGTGCCAGCACCTCGACAGGGAACCATCTCATCCAGACCCAGTACTCC.